This TCR beta chain was sequenced in a study of beta chain features in type 1 diabetes. Across the study: Cell yields, age and gender were similar between patients and healthy donors.

About this clone itself: Antigen unknown.

Isolation of CD4+ naive, central memory, regulatory and stem cell-like memory cells was achieved by sorting via CD45RO/CCR7/CD25/CD127/CD95/CD27. The study, taken as a whole, reports: It was possible that PCR favored shorter templates, equally so in patients and controls. Type 1 diabetes patients showed a moderate but significant shortening of TCRB CDR3s in all four CD4+ subsets. Naive, central memory and Treg TCRB repertoires appeared more alike in patients than in healthy donors.

Of the isolated RNA, all was reverse transcribed, and so the sequenced material was expressed TCRB transcripts. TCRdb keeps only in-frame clones here, not all; method: immunoSEQ multiplex PCR. The table includes some 200,000 clones, 16% detected once. Sequences were obtained from naive CD4+ T cells from blood. The sequence was obtained from a man aged 25-45 years with type 1 diabetes.

The CDR3 region is CAWSSGRVGPDTQYF. The CDR3 DNA follows: TGTGCCTGGAGTAGCGGCAGGGTGGGGCCAGATACGCAGTATTTT. The J gene is TRBJ2-3, the V gene TRBV30; TRBD1 or TRBD2 may be the D gene (5 bases each). This CDR3 contains 15 residues. Trimming removed 2 bases from V and 4 bases from J, with 16 bases in between. Germline V gene lookup returns CDR1 GTSNPN and CDR2 SVGIG (reference sequence). Full variable domain (remainder filled in from reference TRBV30 and TRBJ2-3): SQTIHQWPATLVQPVGSPLSLECTVEGTSNPNLYWYRQAAGRGLQLLFYSVGIGQISSEVPQNLSASRPQDRQFILSSKKLLLSDSGFYLCAWSSGRVGPDTQYFGPGTRLTVL.